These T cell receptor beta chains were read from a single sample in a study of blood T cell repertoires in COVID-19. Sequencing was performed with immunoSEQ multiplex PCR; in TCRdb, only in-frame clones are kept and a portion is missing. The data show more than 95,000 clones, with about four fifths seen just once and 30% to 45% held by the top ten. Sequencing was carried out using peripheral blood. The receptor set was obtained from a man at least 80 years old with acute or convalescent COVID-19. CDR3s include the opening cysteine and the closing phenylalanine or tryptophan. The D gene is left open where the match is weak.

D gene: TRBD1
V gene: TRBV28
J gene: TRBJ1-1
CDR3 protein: CASSLARTGGTEAFF

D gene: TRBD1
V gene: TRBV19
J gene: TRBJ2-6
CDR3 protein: CASSIRTGSGANVLTF

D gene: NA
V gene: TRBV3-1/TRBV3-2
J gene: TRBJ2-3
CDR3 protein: CASSYGTQGTDTQYF

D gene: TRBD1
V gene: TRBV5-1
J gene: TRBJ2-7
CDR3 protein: CASSLESTGGYSEQYF

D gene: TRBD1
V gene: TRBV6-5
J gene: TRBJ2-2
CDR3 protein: CASSLEQGRAGELFF

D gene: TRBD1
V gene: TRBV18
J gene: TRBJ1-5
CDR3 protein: CASSLQGKDQPQHF

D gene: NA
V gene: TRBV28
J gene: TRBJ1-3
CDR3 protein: CASSLGSTGRNTIYF

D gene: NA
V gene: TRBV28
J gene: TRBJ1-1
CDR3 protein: CASLVGTEAFF

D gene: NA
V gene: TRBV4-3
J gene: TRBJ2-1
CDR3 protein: CASSQGHGGFSSYNEQFF

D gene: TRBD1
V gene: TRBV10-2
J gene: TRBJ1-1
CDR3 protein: CASRQTGVQDDGEAFF

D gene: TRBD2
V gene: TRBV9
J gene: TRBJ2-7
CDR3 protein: CASSVGGLAGAYEQYF

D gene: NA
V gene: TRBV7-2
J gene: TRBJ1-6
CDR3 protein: CASSFRYNSPLHF

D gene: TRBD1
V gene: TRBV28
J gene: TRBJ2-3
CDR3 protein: CASSFLQGWDTQYF